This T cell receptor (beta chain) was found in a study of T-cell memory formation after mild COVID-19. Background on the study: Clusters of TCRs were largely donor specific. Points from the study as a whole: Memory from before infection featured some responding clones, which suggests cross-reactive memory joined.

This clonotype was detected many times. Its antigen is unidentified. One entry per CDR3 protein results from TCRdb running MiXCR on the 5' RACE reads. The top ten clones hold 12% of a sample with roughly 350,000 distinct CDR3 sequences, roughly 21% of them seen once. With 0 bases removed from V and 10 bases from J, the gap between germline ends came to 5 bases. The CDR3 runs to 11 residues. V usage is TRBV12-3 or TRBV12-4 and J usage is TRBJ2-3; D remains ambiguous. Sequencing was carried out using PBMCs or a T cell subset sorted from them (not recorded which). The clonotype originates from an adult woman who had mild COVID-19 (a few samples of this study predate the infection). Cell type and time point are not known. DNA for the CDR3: TGTGCCAGCAGTTTAGCCCGGGCGCAGTATTTT. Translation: CASSLARAQYF.